A selection of T cell receptor beta chains follows, all from one sample in a study of CD8 T cells in ankylosing spondylitis. One entry per CDR3 protein, called by TCRdb with MiXCR from the 5' RACE reads. The profile shows 90,000 to 100,000 distinct CDR3 sequences, over 6.5% of them singletons. The sample comprised blood, either unsorted or a sorted T cell fraction (not recorded which). The source of these receptors is a male donor with ankylosing spondylitis or in good health (not recorded which). Each CDR3 is given with its conserved first and last residue. D genes are given only for firm matches. The listing skips clone size in some rows; elsewhere it reads once, few, many or a size class.

V gene	J gene	clone size	D gene	CDR3 DNA	CDR3 protein
TRBV11-2	TRBJ1-2	many	-	TGTGCCAGCAGCTTCGGCGGACGGTCGGGTGGCTACACCTTC	CASSFGGRSGGYTF
TRBV20-1	TRBJ2-7	-	-	TGCAGTGCTAGTCAGGGCCGTTCCTCGATATCCTACGAGCAGTACTTC	CSASQGRSSISYEQYF
TRBV5-1	TRBJ2-2	many	TRBD2	TGCGCCAGCAGCCGATTTAGTGGGACTAGCGGAAACTCGAACACCGGGGAGCTGTTTTTT	CASSRFSGTSGNSNTGELFF
TRBV20-1	TRBJ2-1	many	TRBD2	TGCAGTGCTAGGACTAGCGGGAGCCATAGTGAGCAGTTCTTC	CSARTSGSHSEQFF
TRBV18	TRBJ1-2	many	-	TGTGCCAGCTCGTCGGGCGCACATGGCTACACCTTC	CASSSGAHGYTF
TRBV2	TRBJ1-5	many	-	TGTGCCAGCAGTGTTGGTCAGGGTACGAGGCAGCCCCAGCATTTT	CASSVGQGTRQPQHF
TRBV6-2/TRBV6-3	TRBJ2-3	few	TRBD1	TGTGCCGTACAGGGGCTCACAAATACGCAGTATTTT	CAVQGLTNTQYF
TRBV20-1	TRBJ1-5	-	-	TGCAGTGCTAGAGATTGGGCAGGGGCGAATCAGCCCCAGCATTTT	CSARDWAGANQPQHF
TRBV5-1	TRBJ2-5	many	TRBD1	TGCGCCAGCAGCTTGGGTCTTCGGGACAGTCAAGAGACCCAGTACTTC	CASSLGLRDSQETQYF
TRBV3-1	TRBJ2-4	once	TRBD2	TGTGCCAGCAGCCAAGATTCCCCACTAGCGGTAGCCAAAAACATTCAGTACTTC	CASSQDSPLAVAKNIQYF
TRBV7-3	TRBJ2-2	many	-	TGTGCCAGCAGCTTCAGTGGGGGCGGGGTCACCGGGGAGCTGTTTTTT	CASSFSGGGVTGELFF
TRBV20-1	TRBJ2-1	many	TRBD2	TGCAGTGCCTTTGGGGCCGGGACTAGCGGCTACAATGAGCAGTTCTTC	CSAFGAGTSGYNEQFF
TRBV6-5	TRBJ1-4	-	-	TGTGCCAGCAGTTCGTCCCGAGACAGCCATGAAAAACTGTTTTTT	CASSSSRDSHEKLFF
TRBV12-3/TRBV12-4	TRBJ2-2	many	-	TGTGCCAGCAGTTTAGAAAGGTCCGGGGAGCTGTTTTTT	CASSLERSGELFF
TRBV12-3/TRBV12-4	TRBJ2-5	many	-	TGTGCCAGCAGCGGCGGCGGGACTGCCGCAACCCAGTACTTC	CASSGGGTAATQYF
TRBV29-1	TRBJ1-1	many	-	TGCAGCGTTGACCCTCCGGGGGGTGGCACTGAAGCTTTCTTT	CSVDPPGGGTEAFF
TRBV25-1	TRBJ2-1	many	TRBD1	TGTGCCAGCGTGGGACAGGGCTACAATGAGCAGTTCTTC	CASVGQGYNEQFF
TRBV4-3	TRBJ2-7	many	TRBD2	TGCGCCAGCAGCCAAGTGGCTAGCGGGAGTGGGGAGCCCTACGAGCAGTACTTC	CASSQVASGSGEPYEQYF
TRBV7-8	TRBJ1-1	many	-	TGTGCCAGCAGCTTAGACCAGGGCCTACTGAACACTGAAGCTTTCTTT	CASSLDQGLLNTEAFF
TRBV7-2	TRBJ1-1	few	-	TGTGCCAGCAGCGTACCCAGGGCGAACACTGAAGCTTTCTTT	CASSVPRANTEAFF
TRBV20-1	TRBJ1-2	many	-	TGCAGTGCGGAGAAGGGGACATCTAACTATGGCTACACCTTC	CSAEKGTSNYGYTF
TRBV5-4	TRBJ1-6	many	-	TGTGCCAGCAGAGACAACACCGGGGCCACACCCCTCCACTTT	CASRDNTGATPLHF
TRBV20-1	TRBJ2-1	-	-	TGCAGTGCTAGAGAACTAGCTGGCAATGAGCAGTTCTTC	CSARELAGNEQFF
TRBV7-2	TRBJ2-7	few	TRBD2	TGTGCCAGCAGCTTAGTCAGCGGGACCTCCTACGAGCAGTACTTC	CASSLVSGTSYEQYF
TRBV11-2	TRBJ2-7	few	TRBD1	TGTGCCAGCAGCTGGGACAGGGGCCCCTACGAGCAGTACTTC	CASSWDRGPYEQYF
TRBV5-5	TRBJ2-6	many	-	TGTGCCAGCAGCTCCGTTCGCCCATCTGGGGCCAACGTCCTGACTTTC	CASSSVRPSGANVLTF
TRBV20-1	TRBJ1-2	many	-	TGCAGTGCCCTAGGGTACGACTTGTATGGCTACACCTTC	CSALGYDLYGYTF
TRBV6-2/TRBV6-3	TRBJ1-1	many	TRBD1	TGTGCCAGTTCTGAGACAGGGAGGAACGAAGCTTTCTTT	CASSETGRNEAFF
TRBV4-3	TRBJ2-3	many	-	TGCGCCAGCAGCCAAGCCGCCAAGGGTAGCACAGATACGCAGTATTTT	CASSQAAKGSTDTQYF
TRBV12-3/TRBV12-4	TRBJ2-1	many	TRBD2	TGTGCCAGCAGTTCCTCTAGCGGGGGGTGGAATGAGCAGTTCTTC	CASSSSSGGWNEQFF
TRBV25-1	TRBJ2-2	many	-	TGTGCCAGCAGTGACGGGGAAAACACCGGGGAGCTGTTTTTT	CASSDGENTGELFF
TRBV20-1	TRBJ1-6	many	-	TGCAGTGCTAGTTTGGGATTTGTTAACTCACCCCTCCACTTT	CSASLGFVNSPLHF
TRBV14	TRBJ2-7	few	TRBD1	TGTGCCAGCAGCCAAGGCACAGGGGTCTACGAGCAGTACTTC	CASSQGTGVYEQYF
TRBV7-2	TRBJ2-1	many	-	TGTGCCAGCAGCATCAAGTACAATGAGCAGTTCTTC	CASSIKYNEQFF
TRBV7-9	TRBJ1-6	many	-	TGTGCCAGCAGCCCTAGTCTCGGGAATTCACCCCTCCACTTT	CASSPSLGNSPLHF
TRBV12-3/TRBV12-4	TRBJ1-6	many	-	TGTGCCAGCAGTTTAGGTACAGGGAATTCACCCCTCCACTTT	CASSLGTGNSPLHF
TRBV7-6	TRBJ2-2	many	TRBD1	TGTGCCAGCAGCTTACAGGGGGCCACCGGGGAGCTGTTTTTT	CASSLQGATGELFF
TRBV6-5	TRBJ2-7	few	-	TGTGCCAGCAGTTACGGAGACGGCCTTTCCAACGAGCAGTACTTC	CASSYGDGLSNEQYF
TRBV20-1	TRBJ1-1	many	-	TGCAGTGCTAGAGATCGGCAGGGGAGGCCTGAAGCTTTCTTT	CSARDRQGRPEAFF
TRBV4-3	TRBJ2-3	many	TRBD2	TGCGCCAGCAGCCAAGTTGCGGGGGGTACTTCTAGCACAGATACGCAGTATTTT	CASSQVAGGTSSTDTQYF
TRBV7-6	TRBJ1-4	many	-	TGTGCCAGCAGCTTAGACAGGAACGAAAAACTGTTTTTT	CASSLDRNEKLFF